This TCR beta chain appears in the sequencing data of a study of regulatory T cells in long-lasting Graves disease. Documented time point: persistent/refractory GD, antithyroid drugs over 5 years with positive TRAb. The TCR library used RNA extracted from PBMCs. V was trimmed by 8 bases and J by 4 bases, leaving 18 bases between them. This CDR3 is built from 14 residues. In germline, CDR1 is MNHEY, CDR2 SVGEGT. Assembly of TCR beta libraries relied on iRepertoire HTBI primers together with Arm-PCR of CDR3 regions. One entry per CDR3 protein results from TCRdb running MiXCR on the multiplex PCR reads. The sample has 600,000 to 850,000 distinct CDR3 sequences; around 30% are singletons. Study results and caveats: Between persistent patients, thousands of public clonotypes were shared, exceeding the approximately 900 shared between new patients. Persistent disease showed a preference for TRBV28, TRBJ1-2 and TRBJ2-5.

Turning to this clonotype: The target antigen is unknown.

The receptor was derived from a female donor with Graves disease. The source was peripheral blood mononuclear cells (PBMCs), collected when the disease was refractory, from a patient treated with antithyroid drugs. This chain uses TRBV6-2 or TRBV6-3 with TRBJ2-7; TRBD1 is a possible D gene (6 bases). CDR3 residues: CASGAGTFEYEQYF. As DNA, the CDR3 is TGTGCCAGCGGCGCCGGGACATTTGAGTACGAGCAGTACTTC.